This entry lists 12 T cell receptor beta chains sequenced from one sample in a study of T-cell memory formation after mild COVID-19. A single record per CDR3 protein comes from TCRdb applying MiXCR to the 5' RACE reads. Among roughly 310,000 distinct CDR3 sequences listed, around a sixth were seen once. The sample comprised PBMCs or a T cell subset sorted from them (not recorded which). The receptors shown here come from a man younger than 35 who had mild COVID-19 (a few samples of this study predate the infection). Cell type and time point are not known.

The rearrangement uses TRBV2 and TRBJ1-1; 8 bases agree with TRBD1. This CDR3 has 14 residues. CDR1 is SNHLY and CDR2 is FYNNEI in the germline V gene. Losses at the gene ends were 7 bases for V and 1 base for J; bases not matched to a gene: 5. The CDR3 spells CASTLTGANTEAFF. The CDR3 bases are TGTGCCAGCACATTGACAGGGGCGAACACTGAAGCTTTCTTT.

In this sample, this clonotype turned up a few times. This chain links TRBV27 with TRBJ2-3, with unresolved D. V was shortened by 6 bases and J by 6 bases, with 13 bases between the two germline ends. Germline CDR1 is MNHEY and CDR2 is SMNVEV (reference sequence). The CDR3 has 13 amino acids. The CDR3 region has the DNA TGTGCCAGCAGGCTGGGTCCGCTGGATACGCAGTATTTT. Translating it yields CASRLGPLDTQYF.

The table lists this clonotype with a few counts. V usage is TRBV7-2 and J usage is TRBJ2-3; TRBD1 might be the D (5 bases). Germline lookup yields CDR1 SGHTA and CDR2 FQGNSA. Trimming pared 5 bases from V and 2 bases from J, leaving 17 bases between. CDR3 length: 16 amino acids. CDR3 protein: CASSQPTGFLTDTQYF. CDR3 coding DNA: TGTGCCAGCAGCCAGCCAACAGGATTCCTCACAGATACGCAGTATTTT. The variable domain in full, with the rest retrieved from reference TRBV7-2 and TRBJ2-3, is GAGVSQSPSNKVTEKGKDVELRCDPISGHTALYWYRQSLGQGLEFLIYFQGNSAPDKSGLPSDRFSAERTGGSVSTLTIQRTQQEDSAVYLCASSQPTGFLTDTQYFGPGTRLTVL.

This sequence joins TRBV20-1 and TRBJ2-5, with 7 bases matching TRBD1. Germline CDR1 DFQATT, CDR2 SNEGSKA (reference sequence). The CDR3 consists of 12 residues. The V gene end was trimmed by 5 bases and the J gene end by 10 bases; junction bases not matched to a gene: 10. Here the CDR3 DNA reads TGCAGTGCTCGAGGGCAGGGGGAATACCAGTACTTC. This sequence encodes CSARGQGEYQYF.

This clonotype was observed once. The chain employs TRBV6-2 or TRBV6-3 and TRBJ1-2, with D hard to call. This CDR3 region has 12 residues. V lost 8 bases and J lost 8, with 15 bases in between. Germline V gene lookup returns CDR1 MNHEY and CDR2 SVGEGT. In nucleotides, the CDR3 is TGTGCCAGCTCGTCGAGTCCCCGGGGCTACACCTTC. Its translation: CASSSSPRGYTF.

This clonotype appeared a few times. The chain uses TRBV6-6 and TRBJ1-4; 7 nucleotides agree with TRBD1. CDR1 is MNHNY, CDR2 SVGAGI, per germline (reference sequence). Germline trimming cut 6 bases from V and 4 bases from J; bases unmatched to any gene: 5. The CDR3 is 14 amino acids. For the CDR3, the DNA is TGTGCCAGCAGCGACAGGGATTTTAATGAAAAACTGTTTTTT. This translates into CASSDRDFNEKLFF.

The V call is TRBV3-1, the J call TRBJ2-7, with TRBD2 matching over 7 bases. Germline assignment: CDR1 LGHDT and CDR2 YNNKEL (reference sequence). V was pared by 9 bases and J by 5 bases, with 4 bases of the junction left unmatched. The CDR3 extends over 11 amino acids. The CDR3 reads CASDRGDEQYF. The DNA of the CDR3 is TGTGCCAGTGATCGGGGGGACGAGCAGTACTTC.

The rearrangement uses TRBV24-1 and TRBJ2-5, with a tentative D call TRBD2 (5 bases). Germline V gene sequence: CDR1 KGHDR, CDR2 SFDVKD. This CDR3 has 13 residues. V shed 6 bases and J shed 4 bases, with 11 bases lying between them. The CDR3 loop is CATSPGLGETQYF. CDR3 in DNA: TGTGCCACCAGTCCGGGGTTGGGAGAGACCCAGTACTTC.

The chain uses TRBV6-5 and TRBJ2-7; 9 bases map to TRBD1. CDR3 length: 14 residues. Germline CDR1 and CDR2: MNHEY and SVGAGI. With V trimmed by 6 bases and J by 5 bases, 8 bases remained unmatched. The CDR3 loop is CASSRGQGGHEQYV. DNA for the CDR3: TGTGCCAGCAGCCGGGGACAGGGCGGACACGAGCAGTACGTC.

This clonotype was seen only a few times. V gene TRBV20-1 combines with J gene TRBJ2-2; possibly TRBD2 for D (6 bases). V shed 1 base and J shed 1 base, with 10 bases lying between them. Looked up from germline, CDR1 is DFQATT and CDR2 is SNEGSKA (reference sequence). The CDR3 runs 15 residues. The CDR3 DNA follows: TGCAGTGCTAGAGCCCCGGGGGAGAACACCGGGGAGCTGTTTTTT. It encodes CSARAPGENTGELFF.

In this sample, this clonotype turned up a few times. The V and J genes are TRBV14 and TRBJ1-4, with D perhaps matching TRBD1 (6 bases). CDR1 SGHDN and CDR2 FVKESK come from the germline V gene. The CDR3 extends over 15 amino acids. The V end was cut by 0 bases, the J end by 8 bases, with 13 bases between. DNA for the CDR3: TGTGCCAGCAGCCAAGACGCCCAGGGGAGAGAAAAACTGTTTTTT. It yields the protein CASSQDAQGREKLFF.

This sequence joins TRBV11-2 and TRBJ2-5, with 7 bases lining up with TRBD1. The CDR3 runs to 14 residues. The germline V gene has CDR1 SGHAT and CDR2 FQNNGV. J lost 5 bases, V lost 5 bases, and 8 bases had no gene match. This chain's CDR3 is CASSEPTGKETQYF. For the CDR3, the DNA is TGTGCCAGCAGCGAACCGACAGGGAAGGAGACCCAGTACTTC. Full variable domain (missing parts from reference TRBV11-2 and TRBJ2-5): EAGVAQSPRYKIIEKRQSVAFWCNPISGHATLYWYQQILGQGPKLLIQFQNNGVVDDSQLPKDRFSAERLKGVDSTLKIQPAKLEDSAVYLCASSEPTGKETQYFGPGTRLLVL.